Included here is one TCR beta chain sequence, with context. The antigen it binds to is not known. Base qualities were left out, and no much larger clone turns up one base away. Libraries were made using PCR. Instrument used: Illumina HiSeq 2500. Unique molecular identifiers were incorporated into TCR beta cDNA libraries to reduce PCR and sequencing biases. Per 1 to 10 million input T cells, roughly 0.5 million cDNA molecules were obtained, such that each molecule approximated one T cell. Patient libraries were prepared and sequenced with the same protocol used for the earlier healthy control dataset. Samples belonging to the same batch were prepared together, multiplexed and sequenced on a shared HiSeq lane. Concerning the study's data processing: MIGEC was used to process the raw barcoded reads, and molecular identifier groups with only a single read were discarded before consensus assembly and CDR3 extraction. Clonotype tables were post-analysed with VDJtools, normalizing diversity by down-sampling all datasets to the smallest sample size. In repertoire overlap clustering, CDR3 amino acid sequences, but not nucleotide sequences, were matched to correct batch-related cross-sample contamination. TCRdb ran its own pipeline on the public reads, namely fastp trimming at Q25 and MiXCR clone calling, and kept in-frame beta chains. Duplicate CDR3 protein sequences are folded into a single record with the most common DNA and genes. These V and J calls rely on TCRdb rather than the paper's analysis. For this sample there are a few hundred thousand distinct CDR3 sequences; roughly 35% appear just once. The ten most abundant clones make up roughly 13% of the sample.

The data were obtained in a study of post-analysis software for immune sequencing data (dated by TCRdb to about 2015). Regarding the study in general: Relapsing-remitting, secondary progressive and progressive-relapsing multiple sclerosis were recorded as disease courses, and subtype annotation was lacking for some patients. The patient repertoires were set against around ten previously published healthy control repertoires from donors whose ages ranged from 6 to 25 years. A subset of samples was prepared in parallel using single-end sample barcoding, then pooled and co-amplified after Illumina adapter ligation.

As encoded in the germline V gene, CDR1 is LGHNA while CDR2 is YNFKEQ. V was cut back by 0 bases and J by 7 bases, leaving a gap of 13 bases between them. The CDR3 spans 15 residues, from the cysteine through the phenylalanine. Here the CDR3 DNA is all that survives: 45 bases in frame from base 1. TCR beta repertoires were profiled from peripheral blood of more than ten young patients with multiple sclerosis to demonstrate the VDJtools post-analysis software. The patients with multiple sclerosis were children and adolescents between about 6 and 15 years of age. Points the paper makes about the study in general: When samples were clustered directly using the F measure, samples prepared in the same batch co-clustered strongly, which prompted a batch-effect correction. The control group was slightly older than the multiple sclerosis patient group. Significantly lower normalized Chao1 diversity was found in multiple sclerosis patients than in controls, suggesting substantial peripheral T-cell clonal expansion. Significantly higher frequencies in patients than in controls were found for roughly 5 TRBV segments, including TRBV5-6, TRBV5-1 and TRBV20-1.

The sequence derives from a girl between 5 and 17 years old with multiple sclerosis. Input material: blood. The chain is encoded by TRBV4-2 joined to TRBJ1-5, with an unclear D gene assignment. The DNA is as follows: TGTGCCAGCAGCCAAGATTGGCAGCCGAGCCAGCCCCAGCATTTT. This sequence encodes CASSQDWQPSQPQHF.